This entry lists 25 T cell receptor beta chains sequenced from one sample in a study of neoadjuvant anti-PD-1 for oral cavity cancer. This sample's time point: after neoadjuvant nivolumab, at surgical resection. Generated by immunoSEQ multiplex PCR, the TCRdb table keeps only in-frame clones and is missing some. This sample has thousands of clones; around 51% occur once, and the top ten carry 7.5% to 9.5%. Sequencing was performed on tumor tissue, taken after nivolumab (anti-PD-1) treatment. These receptors originate from a person between 40 and 85 years old with oral cavity squamous cell carcinoma.

The chain employs TRBV6-1 and TRBJ1-2; no clear D gene. CDR1 and CDR2 (germline): MNHNS, SASEGT. There are 13 residues in the CDR3. V was pared by 7 bases and J by 4 bases, with 13 bases between. CDR3 DNA: TGTGCCAGCATGAAGGACCCTTTCTATGGCTACACCTTC. It specifies CASMKDPFYGYTF.

The V gene is TRBV5-1, the J gene TRBJ2-1; the D is unclear. Trimming left V 1 base short and J 0 bases short, with 14 bases between. This CDR3 comprises 17 residues. CDR1 and CDR2 (germline): SGHRS, YFSETQ. The DNA of the CDR3 is TGCGCCAGCAGCTTGATTAGGTCAGGACGCTCCTACAATGAGCAGTTCTTC. Its translation is CASSLIRSGRSYNEQFF.

This clone was counted only a few times. The CDR3 DNA reads as TGTGCCAGCCGGGTAAACATTCAGTACTTC. Translating it yields CASRVNIQYF. The chain couples TRBV6-1 to TRBJ2-4; D uncertain. Germline loops: CDR1 MNHNS, CDR2 SASEGT. The CDR3 totals 10 residues. V lost 8 bases and J 6 bases, leaving 5 bases between the germline ends.

Here the CDR3 reads CASSLQGPYPYNEQFF. Here the CDR3 DNA reads TGTGCCAGCTCTCTTCAGGGCCCATACCCCTACAATGAGCAGTTCTTC. The V call is TRBV18, the J call TRBJ2-1, with a tentative D call TRBD1 (5 bases). This CDR3 comprises 16 residues. V lost 6 bases and J lost 2, with 17 bases in between. CDR1 is KGHSH and CDR2 is LQKENI in the germline V gene.

The V and J genes are TRBV10-3 and TRBJ2-5, with D possibly being TRBD1 or TRBD2 (6 bases each). V lost 3 bases and J lost 4, with 15 bases in between. CDR1 and CDR2 from the germline V gene are ENHRY and SYGVKD. The CDR3 runs to 15 residues. The CDR3 sequence: CAISDGGTRGETQYF. CDR3 nucleotides: TGTGCCATCAGTGATGGAGGGACACGGGGAGAGACCCAGTACTTC.

J is TRBJ2-3 and V is TRBV25-1; D is uncertain. Germline V lookup: CDR1 MGHDK, CDR2 SYGVNS. This CDR3 has 15 amino acids. V gave up 1 base and J gave up 0 bases, with 8 bases separating them. The CDR3 nucleotides read TGTGCCAGCAGTGAATCTTACGGGAGCACAGATACGCAGTATTTT. Translating it yields CASSESYGSTDTQYF.

The table lists this clone with a few counts. The genes are TRBV5-6 and TRBJ1-4, with D maybe TRBD1 (5 bases). The ends were cut back, 6 bases at V and 10 bases at J, with 19 bases in the middle. CDR1 and CDR2 (germline): SGHDT, YYEEEE. The CDR3 is 14 residues long. CDR3 in DNA: TGTGCCAGCACCTTAGGGGTCTTCGAGGGAAAACTGTTTTTT. Protein: CASTLGVFEGKLFF.

The rearrangement joins TRBV28 to TRBJ2-7; D uncertain. CDR1 and CDR2 (germline): MDHEN, SYDVKM. This CDR3 region has 15 residues. V lost 4 bases and J 5 bases, leaving 18 bases between the germline ends. DNA for the CDR3: TGTGCCAGCAGTTCGCCCGGCCGACTTGTGAACGAGCAGTACTTC. It is translated as CASSSPGRLVNEQYF.

V gene TRBV10-3 combines with J gene TRBJ2-1, with 14 bases lining up with TRBD2. The germline gives CDR1 ENHRY, CDR2 SYGVKD. Trimming removed 8 bases from V and 9 bases from J; junction bases left unmatched: 6. CDR3 length equals 14 residues. The CDR3 spells CAIAGTSGSTEQFF. CDR3 coding DNA: TGTGCCATCGCCGGGACTAGCGGGAGCACTGAGCAGTTCTTC.

By share of the sample, this clone is medium-sized. The CDR3 loop reads CASSSWTGDPRSVPGQYF. The CDR3 DNA is TGTGCCAGCAGTTCTTGGACAGGGGACCCTCGTTCGGTTCCTGGGCAGTACTTC. The rearrangement uses TRBV28 and TRBJ2-7; TRBD1 agrees at 9 bases. V gave up 4 bases and J gave up 9 bases; unmatched junction bases: 22. The germline CDR1 and CDR2 sequences are MDHEN and SYDVKM. CDR3 length equals 18 residues. The entire variable domain, with the rest obtained from reference TRBV28 and TRBJ2-7, is as follows: DVKVTQSSRYLVKRTGEKVFLECVQDMDHENMFWYRQDPGLGLRLIYFSYDVKMKEKGDIPEGYSVSREKKERFSLILESASTNQTSMYLCASSSWTGDPRSVPGQYFGPGTRLTVT.

This clone has a single count. The chain uses TRBV28 and TRBJ2-5; D unclear. Germline loops: CDR1 MDHEN, CDR2 SYDVKM. Trimming stripped 2 bases from V and 2 bases from J, with 3 bases between. The CDR3 runs to 12 residues. This chain's CDR3 is CASSLLQETQYF. The DNA for the CDR3 is TGTGCCAGCAGTTTACTGCAAGAGACCCAGTACTTC.

This rearrangement joins TRBV6-1 to TRBJ2-7, with D maybe TRBD2 (5 bases). The CDR3 length is 13 residues. Germline assignment: CDR1 MNHNS and CDR2 SASEGT. V was clipped by 6 bases and J by 1 base, with 10 bases between them. CDR3 nucleotides: TGTGCCAGCAGGCTAAGGGAGTCCTACGAGCAGTACTTC. Translating gives CASRLRESYEQYF.

This clone is termed large. The chain recombines TRBV6-5 with TRBJ1-1; the D gene is possibly TRBD1 (5 bases). From germline, CDR1 is MNHEY and CDR2 SVGAGI. V lost 0 bases and J lost 11, with 13 bases in between. The CDR3 has 13 amino acids. CDR3 region: CASSYSGREAAFF. The CDR3 nucleotides read TGTGCCAGCAGTTACTCGGGACGGGAGGCGGCTTTCTTT.

This clone was detected once. The V call is TRBV12-5, the J call TRBJ1-5; 10 bases agree with TRBD1. The CDR3 extends over 15 amino acids. The V segment lost 5 bases and the J segment 8 bases; nucleotides outside the gene matches: 9. CDR1 and CDR2 (germline): LGHNT, FRNRAP. CDR3 sequence: CASGRQGAPGEPQHF. CDR3 coding DNA: TGTGCTAGTGGTCGACAGGGGGCCCCCGGGGAGCCCCAGCATTTT.

This clone was detected only once. The chain uses TRBV6-6 and TRBJ2-3; 7 bases are shared with TRBD1. The V gene's germline CDR1 is MNHNY and CDR2 SVGAGI (reference sequence). Trimming removed 6 bases from V and 0 bases from J; junction bases left unmatched: 3. The CDR3 contains 14 residues. In DNA, the CDR3 is TGTGCCAGCAGCTGGGACAGAAGCACAGATACGCAGTATTTT. It translates to CASSWDRSTDTQYF.

This CDR3 is CASSSGGEETQYF. The CDR3 DNA follows: TGTGCCAGCAGCAGTGGGGGCGAAGAGACCCAGTACTTC. The V call is TRBV21-1, the J call TRBJ2-5; TRBD1 reflects the table's D call only, with no check against the DNA. TRBV21-1 is a pseudogene locus. The CDR3 has 13 residues.

Points on this clone: A junction end diverges from the germline sequence, so it may reflect a read error. V usage is TRBV6-1 and J usage is TRBJ2-4; D is perhaps TRBD1 (5 bases). The CDR3 consists of 14 residues. CDR1 is MNHNS and CDR2 is SASEGT in the germline V gene. The DNA for the CDR3 is TGTGCCAGCAGTGAAGCGCTAGGACCCAGCAGGGTCCCCTTC. It codes for CASSEALGPSRVPF.

This chain joins TRBV5-6 and TRBJ1-1; TRBD1 matches 8 bases. This CDR3 spans 12 amino acids. After removal of 0 bases from V and 10 bases from J, the junction contained 2 bases not matched to a gene. Germline V gives CDR1 SGHDT, CDR2 YYEEEE. The CDR3 DNA reads TGTGCCAGCAGCTTGGTACAGGGGGTAGCTTTCTTT. Translating it yields CASSLVQGVAFF.

This clone showed up just once. The chain has TRBV28 and TRBJ1-5, with a weak D call TRBD1 (5 bases). V lost 5 bases and J 4 bases, leaving 9 bases between the germline ends. This CDR3 comprises 13 residues. Germline V gene lookup returns CDR1 MDHEN and CDR2 SYDVKM. DNA of the CDR3: TGTGCCAGCAGTGTTCAGGGTAATCAGCCCCAGCATTTT. Protein: CASSVQGNQPQHF.

This chain uses TRBV9 with TRBJ2-2, with TRBD1 matching over 9 bases. V gave up 0 bases and J gave up 5 bases; unmatched junction bases: 2. The germline V gene has CDR1 SGDLS and CDR2 YYNGEE. The CDR3 is 15 residues long. CDR3 protein: CASSVETGGTGELFF. Written as DNA, the CDR3 is TGTGCCAGCAGCGTAGAGACAGGGGGGACCGGGGAGCTGTTTTTT.

V is TRBV5-1 and J is TRBJ2-3; 16 nucleotides align to TRBD2. CDR3 length: 17 amino acids. V was pared by 4 bases and J by 1 base, with 3 bases of the junction left unmatched. Germline V gene sequence: CDR1 SGHRS, CDR2 YFSETQ. The CDR3 nucleotides read TGCGCCAGCAGCCGCGGGACTAGCGGGGGGGGCACAGATACGCAGTATTTT. This sequence encodes CASSRGTSGGGTDTQYF.

This clone came up once. V and J are TRBV7-9 and TRBJ2-3; D unclear. The V gene's germline CDR1 is SEHNR and CDR2 FQNEAQ (reference sequence). Trimming pared 5 bases from V and 8 bases from J, leaving 20 bases between. The CDR3 contains 15 residues. The CDR3 bases are TGTGCCAGCAGCAACGGACGGGTCCCGTCCGGTACGCAGTATTTT. Encoded protein: CASSNGRVPSGTQYF.

The chain couples TRBV19 to TRBJ2-2; possible D gene TRBD2, 5 bases. Trimming took 6 bases from V and 8 from J, leaving 19 bases between them. CDR3 length equals 15 residues. Per germline, CDR1 LNHDA and CDR2 SQIVND (reference sequence). The CDR3 DNA sequence: TGTGCCAGTAGCCGGGAAGTGGGGTCGGCAGGGGAGCTGTTTTTT. Amino acids: CASSREVGSAGELFF.

This chain links TRBV1 with TRBJ2-1; the table's D call, TRBD2, has no DNA check behind it. TRBV1 is a recognized pseudogene. The CDR3 extends over 15 amino acids. The CDR3 nucleotides read TGCACCAGCAGCCAGGCGGGGGGGCCAGATAATGAGCAGTTCTTC. Amino acids: CTSSQAGGPDNEQFF.

J is TRBJ2-7 and V is TRBV2, with 7 nucleotides matching TRBD2. This CDR3 spans 17 amino acids. J was trimmed by 7 bases and V by 5 bases; bases with no gene match: 20. CDR1 is SNHLY and CDR2 is FYNNEI in the germline V gene. Here the CDR3 reads CASSLDSGAGTKKEQYF. In DNA form, the CDR3 reads TGTGCCAGCAGTCTGGATTCGGGAGCGGGAACAAAAAAGGAGCAGTACTTC.